What follows describes a single TCR beta chain. The antigen is unknown. With 60 Vbeta and 13 Jbeta primers, the PCR was carried out. Assay used: immunoSEQ multiplex PCR; TCRdb lists only in-frame clones, some missing. The sample includes a few hundred thousand clones, 92% of them seen just once. The data stem from a study of cytomegalovirus exposure and HLA in healthy donors. The study's findings and limits: The authors confirmed in vitro that a few CMV-associated chains were specific for CMV antigens. The authors later found HLA-associated TCR beta chains more clonally expanded than equally common others. Indistinguishable V segments, including TRBV6-2 and TRBV6-3, were excluded.

From germline, CDR1 is MNHEY and CDR2 SVGAGI. The CDR3 runs 15 residues. The J segment lost 5 bases and the V segment lost 2 bases, leaving 6 bases of the junction unmatched. The sequenced material came from PBMCs. V and J are TRBV6-5 and TRBJ2-1; 7 bases map to TRBD1. The sequence derives from a girl aged 2-9 years in good health and CMV-seronegative. CDR3 nucleotides: TGTGCCAGCAGTTACCGCTGGCAGGGGGACAATGAGCAGTTCTTC. It encodes CASSYRWQGDNEQFF.